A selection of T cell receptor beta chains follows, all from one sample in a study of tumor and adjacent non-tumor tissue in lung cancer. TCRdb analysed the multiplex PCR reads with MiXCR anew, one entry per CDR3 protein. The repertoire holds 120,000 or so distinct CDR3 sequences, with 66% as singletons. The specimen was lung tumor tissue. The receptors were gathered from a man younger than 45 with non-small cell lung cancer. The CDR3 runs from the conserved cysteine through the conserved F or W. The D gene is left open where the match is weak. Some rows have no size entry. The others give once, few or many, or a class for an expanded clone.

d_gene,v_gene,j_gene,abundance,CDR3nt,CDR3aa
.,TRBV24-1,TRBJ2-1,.,TGTGCCACCAGTGACGATAAGGGGGACAATAAGCAGTTCTTC,CATSDDKGDNKQFF
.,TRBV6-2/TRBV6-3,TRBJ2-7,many,TGTGCCAGCACACGGGGGAGAGAGCAGTACTTC,CASTRGREQYF
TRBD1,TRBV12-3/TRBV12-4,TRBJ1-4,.,TGTGCCAGCAGCCGACAGGGACTAACTAATGAAAAACTGTCTTTT,CASSRQGLTNEKLSF
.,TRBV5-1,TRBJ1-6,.,TGCGCCGGCAGCTTCGGACTAACGGGCGGTTCACCCCTCCACTTT,CAGSFGLTGGSPLHF
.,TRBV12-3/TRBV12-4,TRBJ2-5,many,TGTGCCAGCAGCCCCTCGGGGGCCCAAGAGACCCAGTACTTC,CASSPSGAQETQYF
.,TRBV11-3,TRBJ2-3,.,TGTACCAGCAGCTTGGAGATCACAGACGCGCAGTATTTT,CTSSLEITDAQYF
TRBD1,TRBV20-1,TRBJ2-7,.,TGCAGTGCTAGGAAACCCAGGACAGGTCTAAGCTCCTACGAGCAGTACTTC,CSARKPRTGLSSYEQYF
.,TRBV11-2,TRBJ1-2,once,TGTGCCAGGAGTCCTGATCGCTACTATGGCTACACCTTC,CARSPDRYYGYTF
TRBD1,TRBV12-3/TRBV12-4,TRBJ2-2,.,TGCGCCAGCAGCACCGGGACAGGGGCCGGTACCGGGGAGCTGTTTTTT,CASSTGTGAGTGELFF
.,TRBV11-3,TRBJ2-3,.,TGTGCCAGTAGCGATACGGCCGATACGCAGTATTTT,CASSDTADTQYF
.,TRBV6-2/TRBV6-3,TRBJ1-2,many,TGTGCCAGCAGCCCGACGGAGAACTATGGCTACACCTTC,CASSPTENYGYTF
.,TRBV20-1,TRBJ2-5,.,TGCAGTGCTAGAGTAGCTAGGGGCCAAGAGGCCCAGTACTTC,CSARVARGQEAQYF
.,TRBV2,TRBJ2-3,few,TGTGCCAGCAGTGAGTCCGGGGATGTCGCGCAGTATTTT,CASSESGDVAQYF
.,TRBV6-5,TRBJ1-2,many,TGTGCCAGCAGCCCTGACAGGATTACCTATGGCTACACCTTC,CASSPDRITYGYTF
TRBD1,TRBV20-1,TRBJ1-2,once,TGCAGAGCAGCGGACAGGGGGTTGATCTACACCTTC,CRAADRGLIYTF
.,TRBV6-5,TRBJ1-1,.,TGTGCCAGCAGTTACGATCGGACAACTGTAGTTTTCTTT,CASSYDRTTVVFF
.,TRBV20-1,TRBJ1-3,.,TGCAGTACTAGCCTCTCTGGGGCGCGGGGAAACACCATATATTTT,CSTSLSGARGNTIYF
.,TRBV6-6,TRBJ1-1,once,TGTGTTAGCAGTCCGTTGAACACTGAAGCTTTCTTT,CVSSPLNTEAFF
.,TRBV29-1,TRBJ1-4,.,.,CCVAGGAADEKVFF
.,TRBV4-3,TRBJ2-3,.,TGCGCCAGTAGCCACCCATGGACAGATACGCAGTATTTT,CASSHPWTDTQYF
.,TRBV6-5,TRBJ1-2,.,TGTGCCAGCAGTTACTCGGTCAGAGGATGCCATGGCTACACCTTC,CASSYSVRGCHGYTF
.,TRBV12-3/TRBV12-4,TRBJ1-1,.,TGTGCCAGCAATTTCGGCGACATGGGGGGCTACACTGAAGCTTTCTTT,CASNFGDMGGYTEAFF
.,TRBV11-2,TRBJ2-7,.,TGTGTCAGCAGATTAGAGGGGAGCGAGCAGTACTTC,CVSRLEGSEQYF